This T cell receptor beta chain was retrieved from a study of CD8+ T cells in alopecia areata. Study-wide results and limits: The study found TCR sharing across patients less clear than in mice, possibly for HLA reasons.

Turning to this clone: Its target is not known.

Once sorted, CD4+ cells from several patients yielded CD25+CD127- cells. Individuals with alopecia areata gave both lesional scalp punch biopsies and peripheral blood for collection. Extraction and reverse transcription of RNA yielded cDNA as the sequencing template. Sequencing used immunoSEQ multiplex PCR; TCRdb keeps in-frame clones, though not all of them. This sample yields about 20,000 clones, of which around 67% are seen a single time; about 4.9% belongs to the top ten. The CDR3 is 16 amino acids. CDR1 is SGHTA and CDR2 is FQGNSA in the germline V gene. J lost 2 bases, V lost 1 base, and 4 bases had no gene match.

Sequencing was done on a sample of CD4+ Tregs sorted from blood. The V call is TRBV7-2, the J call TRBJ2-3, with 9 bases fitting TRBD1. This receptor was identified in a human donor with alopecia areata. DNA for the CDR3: TGTGCCAGCAGCTTAGTGGGACAGGGATACACAGATACGCAGTATTTT. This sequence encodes CASSLVGQGYTDTQYF.